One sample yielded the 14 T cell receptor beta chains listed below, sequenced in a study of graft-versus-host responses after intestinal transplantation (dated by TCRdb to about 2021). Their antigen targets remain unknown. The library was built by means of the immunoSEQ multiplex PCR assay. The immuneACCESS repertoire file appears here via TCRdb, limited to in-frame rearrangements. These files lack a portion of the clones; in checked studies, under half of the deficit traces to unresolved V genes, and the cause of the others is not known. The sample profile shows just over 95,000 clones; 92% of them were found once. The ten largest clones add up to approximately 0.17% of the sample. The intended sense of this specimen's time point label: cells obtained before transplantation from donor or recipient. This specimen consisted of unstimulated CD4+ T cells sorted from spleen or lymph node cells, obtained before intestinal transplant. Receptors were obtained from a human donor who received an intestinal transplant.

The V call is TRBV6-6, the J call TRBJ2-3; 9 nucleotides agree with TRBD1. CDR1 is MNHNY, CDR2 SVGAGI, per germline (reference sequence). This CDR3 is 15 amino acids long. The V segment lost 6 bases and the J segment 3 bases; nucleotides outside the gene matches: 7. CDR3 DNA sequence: TGTGCCAGCAGAACACAGGGGGCGAGGACAGATACGCAGTATTTT. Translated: CASRTQGARTDTQYF.

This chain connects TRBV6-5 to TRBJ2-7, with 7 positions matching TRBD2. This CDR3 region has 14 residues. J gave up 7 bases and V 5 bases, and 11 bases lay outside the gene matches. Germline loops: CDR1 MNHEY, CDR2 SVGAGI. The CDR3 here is CASSPRRGFEEQYF. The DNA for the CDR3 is TGTGCCAGCAGTCCAAGGCGGGGGTTCGAGGAGCAGTACTTC.

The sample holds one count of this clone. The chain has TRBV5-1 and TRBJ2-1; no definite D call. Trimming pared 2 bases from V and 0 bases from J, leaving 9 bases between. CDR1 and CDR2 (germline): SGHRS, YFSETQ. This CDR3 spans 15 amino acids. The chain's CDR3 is CASSLQVSSYNEQFF. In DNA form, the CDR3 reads TGCGCCAGCAGCTTACAAGTCAGCTCCTACAATGAGCAGTTCTTC.

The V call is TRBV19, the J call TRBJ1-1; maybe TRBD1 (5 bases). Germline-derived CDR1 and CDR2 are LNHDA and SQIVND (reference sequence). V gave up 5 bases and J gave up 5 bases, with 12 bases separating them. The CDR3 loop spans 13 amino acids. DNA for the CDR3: TGTGCCAGTAGTTTCTGGGGGGTAACTGAAGCTTTCTTT. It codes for CASSFWGVTEAFF.

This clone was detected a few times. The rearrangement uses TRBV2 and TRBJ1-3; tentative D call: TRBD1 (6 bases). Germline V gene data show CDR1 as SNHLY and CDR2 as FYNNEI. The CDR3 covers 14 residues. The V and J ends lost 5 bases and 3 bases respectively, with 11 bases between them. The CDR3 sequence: CASSKQGFGNTIYF. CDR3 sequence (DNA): TGTGCCAGCAGTAAACAGGGATTTGGAAACACCATATATTTT.

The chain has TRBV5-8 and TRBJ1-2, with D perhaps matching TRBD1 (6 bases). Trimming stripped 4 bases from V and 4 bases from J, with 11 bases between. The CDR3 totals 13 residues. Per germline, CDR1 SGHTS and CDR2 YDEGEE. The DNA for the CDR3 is TGTGCCAGCAGCCGCGACAGGAGCTATGGCTACACCTTC. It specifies CASSRDRSYGYTF. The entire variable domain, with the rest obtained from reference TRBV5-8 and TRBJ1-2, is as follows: EAGVTQSPTHLIKTRGQQATLRCSPISGHTSVYWYQQALGLGLQFLLWYDEGEERNRGNFPPRFSGRQFPNYSSELNVNALELEDSALYLCASSRDRSYGYTFGSGTRLTVV.

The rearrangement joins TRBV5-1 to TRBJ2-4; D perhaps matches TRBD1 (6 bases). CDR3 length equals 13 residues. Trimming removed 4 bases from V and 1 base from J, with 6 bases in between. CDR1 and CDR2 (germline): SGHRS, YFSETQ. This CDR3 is CASSRGAKNIQYF. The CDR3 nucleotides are TGCGCCAGCAGCAGGGGGGCCAAAAACATTCAGTACTTC. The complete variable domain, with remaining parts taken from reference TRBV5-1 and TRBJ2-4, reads KAGVTQTPRYLIKTRGQQVTLSCSPISGHRSVSWYQQTPGQGLQFLFEYFSETQRNKGNFPGRFSGRQFSNSRSEMNVSTLELGDSALYLCASSRGAKNIQYFGAGTRLSVL.

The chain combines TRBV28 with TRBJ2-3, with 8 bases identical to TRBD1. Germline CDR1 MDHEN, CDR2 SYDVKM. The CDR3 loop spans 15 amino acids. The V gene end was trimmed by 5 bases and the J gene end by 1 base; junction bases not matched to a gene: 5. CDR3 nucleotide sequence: TGTGCCAGCAGTGCTTGGACAGGGCGCACAGATACGCAGTATTTT. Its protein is CASSAWTGRTDTQYF.

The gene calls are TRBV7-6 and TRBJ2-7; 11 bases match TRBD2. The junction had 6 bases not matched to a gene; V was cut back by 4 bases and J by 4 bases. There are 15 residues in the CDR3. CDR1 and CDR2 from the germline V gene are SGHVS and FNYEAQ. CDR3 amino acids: CASSSLAGGPYEQYF. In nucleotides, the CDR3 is TGTGCCAGCAGCTCCTTAGCGGGAGGGCCGTACGAGCAGTACTTC.

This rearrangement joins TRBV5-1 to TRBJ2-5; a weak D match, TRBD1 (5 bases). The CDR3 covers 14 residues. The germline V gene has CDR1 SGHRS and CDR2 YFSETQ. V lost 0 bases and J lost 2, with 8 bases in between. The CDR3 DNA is TGCGCCAGCAGCTTGGACAGGCCTCAAGAGACCCAGTACTTC. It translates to CASSLDRPQETQYF.

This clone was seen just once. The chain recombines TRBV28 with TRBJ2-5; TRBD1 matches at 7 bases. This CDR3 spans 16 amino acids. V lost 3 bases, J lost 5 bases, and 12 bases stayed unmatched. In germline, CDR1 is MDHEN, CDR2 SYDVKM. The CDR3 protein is CASSFSLSGGTETQYF. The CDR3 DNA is TGTGCCAGCAGTTTTTCCCTGTCAGGGGGAACTGAGACCCAGTACTTC.

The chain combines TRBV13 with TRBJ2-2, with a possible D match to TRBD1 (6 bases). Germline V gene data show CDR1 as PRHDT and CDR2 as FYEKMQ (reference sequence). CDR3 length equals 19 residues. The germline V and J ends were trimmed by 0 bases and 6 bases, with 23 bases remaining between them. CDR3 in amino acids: CASSLGQVVPGHWAGELFF. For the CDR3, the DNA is TGTGCCAGCAGCTTAGGCCAGGTTGTTCCGGGACACTGGGCCGGGGAGCTGTTTTTT.

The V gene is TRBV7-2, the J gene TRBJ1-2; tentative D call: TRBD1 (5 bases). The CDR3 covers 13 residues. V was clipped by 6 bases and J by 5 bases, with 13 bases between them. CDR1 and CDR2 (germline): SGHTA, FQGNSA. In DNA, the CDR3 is TGTGCCAGCAGTGAGACAGCGAGTTATGGCTACACCTTC. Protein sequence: CASSETASYGYTF.

In DNA form, the CDR3 reads TGTGCCAGCAGCGTAGGGCTAGCGGGGGCTCGCACAGATACGCAGTATTTT. Translating it yields CASSVGLAGARTDTQYF. This chain joins TRBV9 and TRBJ2-3, with 10 bases aligning to TRBD2. This CDR3 contains 17 residues. Trimming cost V 0 bases and J 1 base; bases outside gene matches: 5. Germline assignment: CDR1 SGDLS and CDR2 YYNGEE.